These T cell receptor beta chains were read from a single sample in a study of blood T cell repertoires in COVID-19. Here immunoSEQ multiplex PCR was the method, and the copy in TCRdb shows in-frame clones only, minus some. The repertoire holds about 250,000 clones, with about nine tenths as singletons. The specimen was peripheral blood. All receptors derive from an older woman who had recovered from COVID-19. CDR3s include the opening cysteine and the closing phenylalanine or tryptophan. The order of the fields is V gene, D gene, J gene, clone size, CDR3 protein. D genes are given only for firm matches. Rows may omit the clone size; those that give it use once, few, many or a size class.

v_call: TRBV5-1; d_call: -; j_call: TRBJ1-4; clone_size: -; cdr3_aa: CASSRGEKLFF
v_call: TRBV19; d_call: -; j_call: TRBJ1-2; clone_size: -; cdr3_aa: CAASADWGGYTF
v_call: TRBV6-5; d_call: -; j_call: TRBJ1-2; clone_size: -; cdr3_aa: CASRVLGGAGYTF
v_call: TRBV15; d_call: TRBD2; j_call: TRBJ2-5; clone_size: -; cdr3_aa: CATSRDLSGVETQYF
v_call: TRBV20-1; d_call: TRBD2; j_call: TRBJ2-3; clone_size: -; cdr3_aa: CSASPGLGTDTQYF
v_call: TRBV20-1; d_call: -; j_call: TRBJ1-1; clone_size: -; cdr3_aa: CSASPNGGGFTEAFF
v_call: TRBV19; d_call: -; j_call: TRBJ1-4; clone_size: -; cdr3_aa: CASSSDRTTNEKLFF
v_call: TRBV6-6; d_call: -; j_call: TRBJ1-5; clone_size: -; cdr3_aa: CASSSNQPQHF
v_call: TRBV7-2; d_call: -; j_call: TRBJ1-5; clone_size: -; cdr3_aa: CASSYLAGGNQPQHF
v_call: TRBV3-1/TRBV3-2; d_call: -; j_call: TRBJ1-6; clone_size: -; cdr3_aa: CASSPRGRMKLGSPLHF
v_call: TRBV15; d_call: TRBD1; j_call: TRBJ2-1; clone_size: -; cdr3_aa: CATSRRQGAGNEQFF
v_call: TRBV27; d_call: -; j_call: TRBJ2-2; clone_size: -; cdr3_aa: CASSPNWGRELFF
v_call: TRBV15; d_call: -; j_call: TRBJ2-6; clone_size: -; cdr3_aa: CATSLRHRAGANVLTF
v_call: TRBV28; d_call: -; j_call: TRBJ1-2; clone_size: few; cdr3_aa: CASFAWGAGGGYTF
v_call: TRBV28; d_call: TRBD2; j_call: TRBJ2-5; clone_size: once; cdr3_aa: CATEPGLAGHETQYF
v_call: TRBV19; d_call: -; j_call: TRBJ2-1; clone_size: -; cdr3_aa: CASSIHRENEQFF
v_call: TRBV4-1; d_call: TRBD2; j_call: TRBJ2-5; clone_size: -; cdr3_aa: CASSQDKAGEVETQYF
v_call: TRBV27; d_call: -; j_call: TRBJ2-2; clone_size: -; cdr3_aa: CASSRDIPNTGELFF
v_call: TRBV5-1; d_call: -; j_call: TRBJ2-1; clone_size: -; cdr3_aa: CASSLRAQGDNEQFF
v_call: TRBV28; d_call: -; j_call: TRBJ1-2; clone_size: -; cdr3_aa: CASSTPPATAFGYTF
v_call: TRBV7-2; d_call: -; j_call: TRBJ1-2; clone_size: -; cdr3_aa: CASSLTQLNYGYTF
v_call: TRBV9; d_call: -; j_call: TRBJ2-3; clone_size: -; cdr3_aa: CASSVYEAGPTDTQYF